This TCR beta chain was recorded in a study of T-cell memory formation after mild COVID-19. Study overall: Largely donor-specific TCR clusters were found.

cDNA libraries for TCR alpha and TCR beta, carrying sample barcodes and UMIs, came from 5'RACE with constant-segment primers. TCRdb ran MiXCR on the 5' RACE reads and lists one entry per CDR3 protein. Of 500,000 to 600,000 distinct CDR3 sequences listed, roughly 17% are singletons. In germline, CDR1 is SGHNT, CDR2 YYREEE (reference sequence). This CDR3 comprises 16 residues. V lost 1 base and J lost 7, with 21 bases in between. This clonotype was observed a few times. Its matching antigen is unknown. Study-level results: Several responding clones turned up in pre-infection memory, indicating that cross-reactive memory may have taken part. Nothing confirmed that second-wave clones peaking on day 37 were specific for SARS-CoV-2.

V is TRBV5-4 and J is TRBJ2-7, with a possible D match to TRBD2 (6 bases). The receptor was isolated from an adult woman who had mild COVID-19 (a few samples of this study predate the infection). Cell type and time point are not known. Material: PBMCs or a T cell subset sorted from them (not recorded which). DNA for the CDR3: TGTGCCAGCAGCTTGATTTTACGGGGGACCTCTGGGGAGCAGTACTTC. This gives the protein CASSLILRGTSGEQYF.